The 27 T cell receptor beta chains below come from one sample, sequenced in a study of cytomegalovirus exposure and HLA in healthy donors. Both 60 Vbeta primers and 13 Jbeta primers went into the PCR. The method was immunoSEQ multiplex PCR; TCRdb's version includes in-frame clones alone and lacks a portion of them. The sample lists about 88,000 clones; 75% to 90% were seen once. The sequenced sample consisted of PBMCs. Receptor source: a man younger than 30 in good health and CMV-seronegative.

V is TRBV14 and J is TRBJ2-5; 15 positions agree with TRBD2. J gave up 5 bases and V 4 bases, and 11 bases lay outside the gene matches. CDR1 SGHDN and CDR2 FVKESK come from the germline V gene. The CDR3 is 18 residues long. The CDR3 loop is CASSLPGLAGGRGETQYF. In DNA, the CDR3 is TGTGCCAGCAGCCTTCCAGGACTAGCGGGAGGGCGCGGGGAGACCCAGTACTTC.

The J gene is TRBJ2-3, the V gene TRBV5-4; TRBD1 matches at 9 bases. There are 16 residues in the CDR3. V shed 6 bases and J 4 bases; nucleotides not matched to a gene: 12. Per the germline V gene, CDR1 is SGHNT and CDR2 is YYREEE (reference sequence). The DNA of the CDR3 is TGTGCCAGCACGCCGACAGGGGGTCGAGGTGCAGATACGCAGTATTTT. This translates into CASTPTGGRGADTQYF.

The V call is TRBV7-9, the J call TRBJ1-4, with 7 bases fitting TRBD1. Unmatched junction bases numbered 8, after V lost 5 bases and J lost 2 bases. Germline CDR1 reads SEHNR; CDR2 reads FQNEAQ (reference sequence). This CDR3 comprises 16 residues. CDR3 in DNA: TGTGCCAGCAGCGGAGGGACAGTAAGGACTAATGAAAAACTGTTTTTT. As protein: CASSGGTVRTNEKLFF.

The V and J genes are TRBV5-1 and TRBJ2-3; 9 positions agree with TRBD1. V trimming: 4 bases; J trimming: 0 bases; junction bases outside the gene matches: 6. The CDR3 has 16 amino acids. CDR1 and CDR2 (germline): SGHRS, YFSETQ. CDR3 loop: CASSPLTGGSTDTQYF. The CDR3 region has the DNA TGCGCCAGCAGCCCCTTAACAGGGGGCAGCACAGATACGCAGTATTTT.

The chain carries TRBV29-1 and TRBJ2-2; D perhaps matches TRBD2 (6 bases). Germline V gene lookup returns CDR1 SQVTM and CDR2 ANQGSEA. This CDR3 contains 16 residues. Trimming shortened V by 6 bases and J by 2 bases, and 19 bases separated the two germline ends. The CDR3: CSVGRAQGLNTGELFF. For the CDR3, the DNA is TGCAGCGTCGGACGGGCCCAGGGACTTAACACCGGGGAGCTGTTTTTT.

This rearrangement joins TRBV6-5 to TRBJ1-4, with 7 bases fitting TRBD1. Trimming removed 4 bases from V and 6 bases from J; junction bases left unmatched: 11. Germline V CDR1 and CDR2: MNHEY, SVGAGI. This CDR3 has 16 residues. For the CDR3, the DNA is TGTGCCAGCAGTTCGCCTCCGACAGGGTTGCATGAAAAACTGTTTTTT. Amino acids: CASSSPPTGLHEKLFF.

The gene calls are TRBV19 and TRBJ1-1; maybe TRBD1 (5 bases). The CDR3 runs to 13 residues. Germline-derived CDR1 and CDR2 are LNHDA and SQIVND (reference sequence). V gave up 8 bases and J gave up 3 bases, with 13 bases separating them. The CDR3 loop is CASRMGEDTEAFF. The DNA of the CDR3 is TGTGCCAGTCGAATGGGGGAGGACACTGAAGCTTTCTTT.

The chain combines TRBV6-6 with TRBJ2-1, with TRBD2 as a possible D gene (6 bases). Germline CDR1 MNHNY, CDR2 SVGAGI (reference sequence). Trimming removed 8 bases from V and 8 bases from J, with 19 bases in between. The CDR3 spans 14 residues. The CDR3 region has the DNA TGTGCCAGCGGGTTTGGGGGGATGAGGGATGAGCAGTTCTTC. Its translation is CASGFGGMRDEQFF.

The chain employs TRBV11-3 and TRBJ2-2; 9 bases line up with TRBD2. The CDR3 is made up of 19 amino acids. CDR1 SGHNT and CDR2 YENEEA come from the germline V gene. J gave up 6 bases and V 1 base, and 15 bases lay outside the gene matches. In nucleotides, the CDR3 is TGTGCCAGCAGCTTAGCCCAGGGTCTCGGGACTAGCTTCCCCGGGGAGCTGTTTTTT. Encoded protein: CASSLAQGLGTSFPGELFF.

The chain has TRBV5-6 and TRBJ2-3; 10 bases line up with TRBD2. Germline values: CDR1 SGHDT, CDR2 YYEEEE. CDR3 length equals 16 residues. The V gene end was trimmed by 3 bases and the J gene end by 3 bases; junction bases not matched to a gene: 7. The CDR3 coding sequence is TGTGCCAGCAGCTCCCCTAGCGGGAGTGGAACAGATACGCAGTATTTT. As protein: CASSSPSGSGTDTQYF.

The V call is TRBV5-5, the J call TRBJ2-2; D is possibly TRBD2 (6 bases). Trimming removed 7 bases at V and 4 bases at J, with 14 bases between. The CDR3 extends over 14 amino acids. Germline V gene data show CDR1 as SGHKS and CDR2 as YYEKEE (reference sequence). The CDR3 spells CASSARGGTGELFF. DNA for the CDR3: TGTGCCAGCTCTGCGCGGGGAGGCACCGGGGAGCTGTTTTTT.

This chain joins TRBV7-3 and TRBJ2-3; no reliable D call. Trimming removed 1 base at V and 2 bases at J, with 4 bases between. The CDR3 runs to 13 residues. The germline V gene has CDR1 SGHTA and CDR2 FQGTGA. CDR3: CASSLIATDTQYF. The CDR3 DNA is TGTGCCAGCAGCTTAATAGCCACAGATACGCAGTATTTT. Supplemented by reference TRBV7-3 and TRBJ2-3, the full variable domain reads GAGVSQTPSNKVTEKGKYVELRCDPISGHTALYWYRQSLGQGPEFLIYFQGTGAADDSGLPNDRFFAVRPEGSVSTLKIQRTERGDSAVYLCASSLIATDTQYFGPGTRLTVL.

The chain combines TRBV28 with TRBJ2-1, with a weak D call TRBD2 (5 bases). The CDR3 sequence is 12 residues long. The V end lost 6 bases, the J end lost 2 bases, and 5 bases lay between the germline ends. Germline loops: CDR1 MDHEN, CDR2 SYDVKM. CDR3 sequence: CASSGTYNEQFF. CDR3 DNA sequence: TGTGCCAGCAGCGGGACCTACAATGAGCAGTTCTTC.

This rearrangement joins TRBV5-3 to TRBJ1-3, with TRBD1 identical over 7 bases. TRBV5-3 is classed as an ORF, of uncertain function. V was pared by 2 bases and J by 6 bases, with 8 bases of the junction left unmatched. The CDR3 has 15 residues. The CDR3 loop reads CARSLMQGEVNTIYF. The CDR3 DNA sequence: TGTGCCAGAAGCTTAATGCAGGGGGAGGTAAACACCATATATTTT.

V and J are TRBV5-6 and TRBJ2-7; a possible D gene is TRBD2 (6 bases). The CDR3 spans 15 residues. The V end was cut by 1 base, the J end by 1 base, with 12 bases between. Germline V gene sequence: CDR1 SGHDT, CDR2 YYEEEE. CDR3 in amino acids: CASSLSGEPSYEQYF. CDR3 DNA sequence: TGTGCCAGCAGCTTGTCGGGAGAGCCTTCCTACGAGCAGTACTTC.

V and J are TRBV27 and TRBJ2-7, with TRBD1 as a possible D gene (5 bases). The V gene lost 7 bases and the J gene lost 5 bases, with 21 bases spanning the gap. Germline V gives CDR1 MNHEY, CDR2 SMNVEV (reference sequence). CDR3 length equals 15 residues. CDR3 in DNA: TGTGCCAGCACCCCCCTGAGCTGGGGCAACGACGAGCAGTACTTC. It codes for CASTPLSWGNDEQYF.

The chain recombines TRBV13 with TRBJ2-2, with 7 bases aligning to TRBD2. V dropped 9 bases and J dropped 1; count of bases not matched to a gene: 8. This CDR3 is built from 15 residues. The germline V gene encodes CDR1 PRHDT and CDR2 FYEKMQ (reference sequence). The CDR3 bases are TGTGCCAGGGGGGGGGTCTTCCTGAACACCGGGGAGCTGTTTTTT. It is translated as CARGGVFLNTGELFF.

The chain recombines TRBV6-6 with TRBJ1-4; TRBD1 matches 7 bases. V shed 5 bases and J 3 bases; nucleotides not matched to a gene: 3. Germline loops: CDR1 MNHNY, CDR2 SVGAGI (reference sequence). CDR3 size: 14 residues. DNA of the CDR3: TGTGCCAGCAGTCTCAGGGGGTCTAATGAAAAACTGTTTTTT. Its protein is CASSLRGSNEKLFF.

The rearrangement links TRBV4-3 to TRBJ2-5, with 10 bases matching TRBD2. The end of the DNA aligns better with TRBJ2-7, so the J call may be wrong. The germline gives CDR1 LGHNA, CDR2 YSLEER. This CDR3 has 17 amino acids. This CDR3 reads CASSQVSGTSAAYEQYF. Written as DNA, the CDR3 is TGCGCCAGCAGCCAAGTGTCCGGGACTAGCGCCGCCTACGAGCAGTACTTC.

This sequence joins TRBV6-6 and TRBJ1-3; a possible D gene is TRBD1 (6 bases). Trimming shortened V by 2 bases and J by 16 bases, and 15 bases separated the two germline ends. CDR3 size: 12 residues. Germline values: CDR1 MNHNY, CDR2 SVGAGI (reference sequence). The CDR3 loop reads CASSYPRGGRYF. The CDR3 coding sequence is TGTGCCAGCAGTTACCCGAGGGGGGGGCGTTATTTT.

This sequence joins TRBV6-5 and TRBJ1-1, with 10 nucleotides matching TRBD1. Germline lookup yields CDR1 MNHEY and CDR2 SVGAGI. The J segment lost 5 bases and the V segment lost 7 bases, leaving 10 bases of the junction unmatched. This CDR3 has 15 amino acids. CDR3: CASTMRQGAGTEAFF. The CDR3 bases are TGTGCCAGCACTATGCGACAGGGGGCAGGTACTGAAGCTTTCTTT.

This sequence joins TRBV28 and TRBJ2-7; 7 nucleotides line up with TRBD2. CDR1 MDHEN and CDR2 SYDVKM come from the germline V gene. The length of the CDR3 is 15 residues. Unmatched junction bases numbered 12, after V lost 8 bases and J lost 2 bases. This chain's CDR3 is CASCSVEGGTYEQYF. In DNA form, the CDR3 reads TGTGCCAGCTGCTCGGTCGAGGGAGGGACCTACGAGCAGTACTTC.

This clone came up a few times. CDR3 coding DNA: TGTGCCAGCAGTTTGAGGCAGGGGCAAAACTACGAGCAGTACTTC. Encoded protein: CASSLRQGQNYEQYF. This sequence joins TRBV27 and TRBJ2-7; D might be TRBD1 (6 bases). The V gene lost 3 bases and the J gene lost 3 bases, with 15 bases spanning the gap. This CDR3 is built from 15 residues. Germline-derived CDR1 and CDR2 are MNHEY and SMNVEV (reference sequence).

The V and J genes are TRBV6-1 and TRBJ1-2; 8 bases match TRBD1. The V segment lost 4 bases and the J segment 8 bases; nucleotides outside the gene matches: 15. CDR1 is MNHNS, CDR2 SASEGT, per germline. The CDR3 is 16 amino acids. The CDR3 DNA sequence: TGTGCCAGCAGTGCCCACCCGGCAGGGGGCGCGACCGGCTACACCTTC. Amino acids: CASSAHPAGGATGYTF.

The gene calls are TRBV7-9 and TRBJ2-3; 7 bases agree with TRBD2. CDR3 size: 15 residues. CDR1 SEHNR and CDR2 FQNEAQ come from the germline V gene (reference sequence). V was pared by 2 bases and J by 4 bases, with 6 bases of the junction left unmatched. CDR3 region: CASSLYMGGADTQYF. In nucleotides, the CDR3 is TGTGCCAGCAGCTTATATATGGGAGGGGCAGATACGCAGTATTTT.

V gene TRBV7-8 combines with J gene TRBJ1-2; unclear D gene. Per germline, CDR1 SGHVS and CDR2 FQNEAQ. The CDR3 has 13 residues. Deletions cut 5 bases from V and 4 bases from J, with 11 bases between. CDR3 loop: CASSAADGYGYTF. CDR3 coding DNA: TGTGCCAGCAGCGCGGCAGACGGCTATGGCTACACCTTC.

The V and J genes are TRBV5-1 and TRBJ1-2; the D gene is possibly TRBD1 (6 bases). The V end was cut by 0 bases, the J end by 4 bases, with 16 bases between. Germline V gene data show CDR1 as SGHRS and CDR2 as YFSETQ. The CDR3 runs to 16 residues. The CDR3 coding sequence is TGCGCCAGCAGCTTGGGTCTACGGGGGGCAGGCTATGGCTACACCTTC. The encoded protein is CASSLGLRGAGYGYTF.